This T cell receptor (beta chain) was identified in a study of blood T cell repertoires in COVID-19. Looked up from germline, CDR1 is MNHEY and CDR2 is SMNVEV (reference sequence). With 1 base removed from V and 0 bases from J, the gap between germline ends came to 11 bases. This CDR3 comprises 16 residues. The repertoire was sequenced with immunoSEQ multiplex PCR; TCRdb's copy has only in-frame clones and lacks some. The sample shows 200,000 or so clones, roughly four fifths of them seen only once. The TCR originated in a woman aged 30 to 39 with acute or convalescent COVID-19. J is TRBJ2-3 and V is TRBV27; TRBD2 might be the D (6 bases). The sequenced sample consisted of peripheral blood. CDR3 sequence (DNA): TGTGCCAGCAGTTTATTAGCGGCCCCTAGCACAGATACGCAGTATTTT. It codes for CASSLLAAPSTDTQYF.